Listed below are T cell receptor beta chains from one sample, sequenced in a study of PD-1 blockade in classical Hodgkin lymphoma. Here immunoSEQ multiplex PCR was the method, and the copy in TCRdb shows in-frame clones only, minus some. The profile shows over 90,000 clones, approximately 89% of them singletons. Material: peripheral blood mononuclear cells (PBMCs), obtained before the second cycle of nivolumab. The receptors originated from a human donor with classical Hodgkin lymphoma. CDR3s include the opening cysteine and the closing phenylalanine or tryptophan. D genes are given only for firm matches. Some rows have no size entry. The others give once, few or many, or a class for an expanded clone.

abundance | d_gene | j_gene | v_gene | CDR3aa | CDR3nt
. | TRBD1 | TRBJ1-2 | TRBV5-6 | CASSWDRGGYTF | TGTGCCAGCAGCTGGGACAGGGGAGGATACACCTTC
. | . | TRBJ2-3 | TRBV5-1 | CASSGRTASTDTQYF | TGCGCCAGCAGCGGGAGGACAGCGAGCACAGATACGCAGTATTTT
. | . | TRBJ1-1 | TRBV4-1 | CASSRGPRPSDTEAFF | TGCGCCAGCAGCCGCGGGCCTCGACCGTCGGACACTGAAGCTTTCTTT
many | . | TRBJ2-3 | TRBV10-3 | CAIKQESTDTQYF | TGTGCCATCAAACAGGAAAGCACAGATACGCAGTATTTT
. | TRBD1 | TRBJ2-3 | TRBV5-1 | CASSLQGARTDTQYF | TGCGCCAGCAGCTTACAGGGGGCCCGCACAGATACGCAGTATTTT
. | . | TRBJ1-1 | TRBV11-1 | CASSRPPGATEAFF | TGTGCCAGCAGCCGCCCTCCGGGGGCTACTGAAGCTTTCTTT
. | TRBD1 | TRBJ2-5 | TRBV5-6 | CASSPIKQGSETQYF | TGTGCCAGCAGCCCAATAAAACAGGGGTCAGAGACCCAGTACTTC
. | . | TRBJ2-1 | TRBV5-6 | CASSIQGFSSYNEQFF | TGTGCCAGCAGCATCCAGGGGTTTAGCTCCTACAATGAGCAGTTCTTC
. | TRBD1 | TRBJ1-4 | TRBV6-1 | CASSEGGTGGFFGSEKLFF | TGTGCCAGCAGTGAAGGAGGGACAGGGGGTTTCTTTGGTTCCGAAAAACTGTTTTTT
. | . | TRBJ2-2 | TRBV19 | CASMKGGELFF | TGTGCCAGTATGAAGGGCGGGGAGCTGTTTTTT
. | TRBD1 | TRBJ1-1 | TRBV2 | CASMDRVNTEAFF | TGTGCCAGCATGGACAGGGTGAACACTGAAGCTTTCTTT
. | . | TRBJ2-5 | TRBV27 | CASQTTGFSKETQYF | TGTGCCAGCCAGACAACAGGGTTCTCGAAAGAGACCCAGTACTTC
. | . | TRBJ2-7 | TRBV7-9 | CASSSQTRWYEQYF | TGTGCCAGCAGCTCTCAGACTAGATGGTACGAGCAGTACTTC
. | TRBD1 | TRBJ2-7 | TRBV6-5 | CASSYLTGGLPMKQYF | TGTGCCAGCAGTTACTTGACAGGGGGCCTCCCTATGAAGCAGTACTTC
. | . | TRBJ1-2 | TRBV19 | CASYAGNGYTF | TGTGCCAGTTACGCAGGGAATGGCTACACCTTC